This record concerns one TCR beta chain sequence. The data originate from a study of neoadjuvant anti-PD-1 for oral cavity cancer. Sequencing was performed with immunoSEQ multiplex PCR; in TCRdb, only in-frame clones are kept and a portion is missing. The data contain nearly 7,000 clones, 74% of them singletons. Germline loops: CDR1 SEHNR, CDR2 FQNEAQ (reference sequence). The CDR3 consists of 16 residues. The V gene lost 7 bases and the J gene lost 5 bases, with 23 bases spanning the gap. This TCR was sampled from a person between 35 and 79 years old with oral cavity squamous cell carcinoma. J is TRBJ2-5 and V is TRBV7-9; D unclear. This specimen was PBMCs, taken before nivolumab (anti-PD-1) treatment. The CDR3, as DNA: TGTGCCAGCACAACCAGAAAGGGCGCGACTGAGGAGACCCAGTACTTC. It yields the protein CASTTRKGATEETQYF.